Listed below are T cell receptor beta chains from one sample, sequenced in a study of Graves' ophthalmopathy and Graves' hyperthyroidism. Using its own MiXCR run on the multiplex PCR reads, TCRdb lists one record per CDR3 protein. The sample lists about 620,000 distinct CDR3 sequences, about 20% occurring once. Sequencing was carried out using peripheral blood. The source of these receptors is a young woman with stable Graves' hyperthyroidism. Some clones in this sample may be carry-over from other donors' samples. Both conserved end residues are part of each CDR3. Each record gives: V gene, clone size, J gene, D gene, CDR3 DNA, CDR3 protein. A D gene is named only where the DNA matches it firmly. Expanded clones get a size class; other rows say once, few or many, or leave the size out.

V: TRBV15
size: many
J: TRBJ2-7
D: -
DNA: TGTGCCACCAGGGCCGGGAGCTCCTACGAGCAGTACTTC
CDR3: CATRAGSSYEQYF

V: TRBV10-3
size: many
J: TRBJ2-7
D: TRBD2
DNA: TGTGCCATCAGTGGGGCTAGCGGTATCTACGAGCAGTACTTC
CDR3: CAISGASGIYEQYF

V: TRBV6-1
size: many
J: TRBJ1-2
D: TRBD1
DNA: TGTGCCAGCAGTGACGCCGGGACAGGGTTGGGTGGCTACACCTTC
CDR3: CASSDAGTGLGGYTF

V: TRBV3-1
size: -
J: TRBJ1-2
D: -
DNA: TGTGCCAGCAGCCAAGAGGCATTAAGAGGGCTCTATGGCTACACCTTC
CDR3: CASSQEALRGLYGYTF

V: TRBV29-1
size: -
J: TRBJ2-2
D: TRBD2
DNA: TGCAGCGTCGCGGGACTAGCGGGCCCCACAGCTGGGACCGGGGAGCTGTTTTTT
CDR3: CSVAGLAGPTAGTGELFF

V: TRBV11-2
size: many
J: TRBJ1-2
D: -
DNA: TGTGCCAGCAGCTTAGGTCTCACCGGTCCGGGGAACTATGGCTACACCTTC
CDR3: CASSLGLTGPGNYGYTF

V: TRBV6-2/TRBV6-3
size: many
J: TRBJ1-5
D: TRBD1
DNA: TGTGCCAGCAGTTACACAGGGGCTCGCAATCAGCCCCAGCATTTT
CDR3: CASSYTGARNQPQHF

V: TRBV12-3/TRBV12-4
size: many
J: TRBJ1-3
D: TRBD1
DNA: TGTGCCAGCAGTTTAGCCGGGACAGGGCCAAGCTCTGGAAACACCATATATTTT
CDR3: CASSLAGTGPSSGNTIYF

V: TRBV27
size: many
J: TRBJ2-2
D: TRBD1
DNA: TGTGCCAGCAGTTCGGCGTTGACAGGGGGTGGGGAGCTGTTTTTT
CDR3: CASSSALTGGGELFF

V: TRBV2
size: many
J: TRBJ2-7
D: -
DNA: TGTGCCAGCAGTGAACTACAGGGCAGCTCCTACGAGCAGTACTTC
CDR3: CASSELQGSSYEQYF

V: TRBV28
size: -
J: TRBJ1-2
D: TRBD1
DNA: TGTGCCAGCAGTCTGAGCGACAGGGGGCGAGATGGCTACACCTTC
CDR3: CASSLSDRGRDGYTF

V: TRBV28
size: -
J: TRBJ1-2
D: -
DNA: TGTGCCAGCAGTCTCGCCCGGACAAAGGACTTC
CDR3: CASSLARTKDF

V: TRBV6-1
size: many
J: TRBJ1-2
D: -
DNA: TGTGCCAGCAGTGAAGCGCCGGGGAGAGGCTACACCTTC
CDR3: CASSEAPGRGYTF

V: TRBV6-1
size: few
J: TRBJ2-5
D: -
DNA: TGTGCCAGCAGTGGGGCAGCCCAAGAGACCCAGTACTTC
CDR3: CASSGAAQETQYF

V: TRBV6-5
size: -
J: TRBJ1-5
D: -
DNA: TGTGCCAGCAGTATCGACTCCCGGGGACAGCCCCAGCATTTT
CDR3: CASSIDSRGQPQHF

V: TRBV10-3
size: -
J: TRBJ2-5
D: -
DNA: TGTGCCATCAGTGAAACAGGGCACCCAGAGACCCAGTACTTC
CDR3: CAISETGHPETQYF

V: TRBV27
size: many
J: TRBJ1-1
D: -
DNA: TGTGCCAGCAGTTTACAGGGGCGCACTGAAGCTTTCTTT
CDR3: CASSLQGRTEAFF

V: TRBV4-1
size: -
J: TRBJ1-2
D: -
DNA: TGCGCCAGCAGCCATCTCGGGTTGGGGGGCGGTCGTGGCTACACCTTC
CDR3: CASSHLGLGGGRGYTF

V: TRBV28
size: -
J: TRBJ1-6
D: TRBD1
DNA: TGTGCCAGCAGTATCTTACGGACAGGGAGGGTGGATTCACACCTCCACTTT
CDR3: CASSILRTGRVDSHLHF

V: TRBV4-1
size: -
J: TRBJ2-5
D: -
DNA: TGCGCCAGCAGCCAAGATCGGCAGGGAGAGACCCAGTACTTC
CDR3: CASSQDRQGETQYF

V: TRBV24-1
size: -
J: TRBJ2-6
D: -
DNA: TGTGCCACCAGTGCCGACACTTACTCTGGGGCCAACGTCCTGACTTTC
CDR3: CATSADTYSGANVLTF

V: TRBV6-1
size: many
J: TRBJ2-7
D: -
DNA: TGTGCCAGCAGTAAAGCAAACAGGGTCGAGCAGTACTTC
CDR3: CASSKANRVEQYF

V: TRBV6-4
size: many
J: TRBJ2-6
D: TRBD1
DNA: TGTGCCAGCAGTGACTCGACAGGGGGGGCCAACGTCCTGACTTTC
CDR3: CASSDSTGGANVLTF

V: TRBV11-2
size: -
J: TRBJ1-1
D: -
DNA: TGTGCCAGCAGCTTGGGGGTAGAAGTGAACACTGAAGCTTTCTTT
CDR3: CASSLGVEVNTEAFF

V: TRBV7-9
size: many
J: TRBJ2-7
D: -
DNA: TGTGCCAGCAGCTTAGGGCAGGACCCCTCCGAGCAGTACTTC
CDR3: CASSLGQDPSEQYF

V: TRBV11-2
size: few
J: TRBJ2-4
D: -
DNA: TGTGCCAGCAGCTTAGATAATCTTAGGGGTACGATGGCCAAAAACATTCAGTACTTC
CDR3: CASSLDNLRGTMAKNIQYF

V: TRBV20-1
size: few
J: TRBJ2-5
D: -
DNA: TGCAGTGCTAGACTGGGACCCCAAGAGACCCAGTACTTC
CDR3: CSARLGPQETQYF

V: TRBV27
size: many
J: TRBJ1-5
D: -
DNA: TGTGCCAGCAGTGCGATCGACAGGAATCAGCCCCAGCATTTT
CDR3: CASSAIDRNQPQHF